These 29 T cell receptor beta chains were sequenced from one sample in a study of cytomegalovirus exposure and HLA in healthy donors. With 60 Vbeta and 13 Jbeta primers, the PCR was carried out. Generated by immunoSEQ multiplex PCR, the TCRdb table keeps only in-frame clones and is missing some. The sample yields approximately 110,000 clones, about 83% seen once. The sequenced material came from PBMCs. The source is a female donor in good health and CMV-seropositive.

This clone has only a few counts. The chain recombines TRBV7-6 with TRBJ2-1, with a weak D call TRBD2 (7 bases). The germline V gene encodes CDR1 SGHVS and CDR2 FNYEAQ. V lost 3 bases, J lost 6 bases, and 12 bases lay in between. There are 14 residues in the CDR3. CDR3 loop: CASSLRGGGNEQFF. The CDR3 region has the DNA TGTGCCAGCAGCTTGAGGGGGGGCGGCAATGAGCAGTTCTTC.

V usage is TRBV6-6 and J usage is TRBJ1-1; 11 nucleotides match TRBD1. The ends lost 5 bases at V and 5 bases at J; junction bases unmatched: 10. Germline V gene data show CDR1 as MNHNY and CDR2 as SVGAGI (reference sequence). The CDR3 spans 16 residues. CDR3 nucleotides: TGTGCCAGCAGTCCGGGACAGGGGGGCCGAGGGACTGAAGCTTTCTTT. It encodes CASSPGQGGRGTEAFF.

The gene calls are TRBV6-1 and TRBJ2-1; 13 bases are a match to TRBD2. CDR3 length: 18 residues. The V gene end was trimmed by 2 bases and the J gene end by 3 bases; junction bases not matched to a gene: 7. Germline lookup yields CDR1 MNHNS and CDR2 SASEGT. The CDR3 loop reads CASSERGTSGMGYNEQFF. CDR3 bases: TGTGCCAGCAGTGAAAGGGGGACTAGCGGGATGGGCTACAATGAGCAGTTCTTC.

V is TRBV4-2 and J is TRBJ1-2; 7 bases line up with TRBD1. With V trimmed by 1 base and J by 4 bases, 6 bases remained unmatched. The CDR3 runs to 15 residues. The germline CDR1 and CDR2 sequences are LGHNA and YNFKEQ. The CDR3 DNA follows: TGTGCCAGCAGCCAAGCAAATGCAGGGGGCTATGGCTACACCTTC. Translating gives CASSQANAGGYGYTF.

The CDR3 here is CASSSNTGGGEAFF. The CDR3 DNA reads as TGCGCCAGCAGCTCAAATACAGGGGGTGGTGAAGCTTTCTTT. The chain employs TRBV5-1 and TRBJ1-1; 8 bases map to TRBD1. CDR3 size: 14 residues. V shed 3 bases and J 7 bases; nucleotides not matched to a gene: 8. Per the germline V gene, CDR1 is SGHRS and CDR2 is YFSETQ. Filled out from reference TRBV5-1 and TRBJ1-1, the complete variable domain reads KAGVTQTPRYLIKTRGQQVTLSCSPISGHRSVSWYQQTPGQGLQFLFEYFSETQRNKGNFPGRFSGRQFSNSRSEMNVSTLELGDSALYLCASSSNTGGGEAFFGQGTRLTVV.

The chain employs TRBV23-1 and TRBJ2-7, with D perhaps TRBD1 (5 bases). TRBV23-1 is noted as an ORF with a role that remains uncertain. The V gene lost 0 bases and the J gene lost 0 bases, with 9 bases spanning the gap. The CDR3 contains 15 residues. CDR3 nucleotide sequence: TGCGCCAGCAGTCAATCCAAGGACATCTCCTACGAGCAGTACTTC. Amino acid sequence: CASSQSKDISYEQYF.

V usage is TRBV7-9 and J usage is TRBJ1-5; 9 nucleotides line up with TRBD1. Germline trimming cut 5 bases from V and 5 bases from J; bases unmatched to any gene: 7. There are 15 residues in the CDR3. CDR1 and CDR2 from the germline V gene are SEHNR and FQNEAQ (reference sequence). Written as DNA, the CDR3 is TGTGCCAGCAGCACTGACAGGGGGGTGGATCAGCCCCAGCATTTT. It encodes CASSTDRGVDQPQHF.

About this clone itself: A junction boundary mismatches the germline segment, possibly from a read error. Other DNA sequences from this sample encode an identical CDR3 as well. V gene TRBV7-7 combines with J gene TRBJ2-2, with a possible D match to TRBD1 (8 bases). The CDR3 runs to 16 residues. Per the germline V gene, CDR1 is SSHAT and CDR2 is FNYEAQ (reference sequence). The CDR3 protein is CASSLGGSGTGGELFF. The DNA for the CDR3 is TGTGCTAGCAGCTTAGGGGGCAGCGGGACAGGCGGGGAGCTGTTTTTT.

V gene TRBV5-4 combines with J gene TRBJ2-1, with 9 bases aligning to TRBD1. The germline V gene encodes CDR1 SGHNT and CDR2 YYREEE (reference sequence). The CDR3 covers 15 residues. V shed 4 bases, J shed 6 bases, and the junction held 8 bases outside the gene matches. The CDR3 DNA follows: TGTGCCAGCAGCCCCGGGACAGGGTATGGCAATGAGCAGTTCTTC. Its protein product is CASSPGTGYGNEQFF.

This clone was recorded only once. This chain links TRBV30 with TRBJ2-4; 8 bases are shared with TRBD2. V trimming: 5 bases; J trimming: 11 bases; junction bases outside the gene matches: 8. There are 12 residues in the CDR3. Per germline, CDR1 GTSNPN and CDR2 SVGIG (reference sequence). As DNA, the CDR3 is TGTGCCTGGGCACCGGGGGGGGAACTTCAGTACTTC. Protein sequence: CAWAPGGELQYF.

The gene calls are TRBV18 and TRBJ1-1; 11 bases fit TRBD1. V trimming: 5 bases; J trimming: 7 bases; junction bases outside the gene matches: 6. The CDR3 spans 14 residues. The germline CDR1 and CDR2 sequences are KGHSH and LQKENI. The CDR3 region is CASSLDRGRGEAFF. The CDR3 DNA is TGTGCCAGCTCATTGGACAGGGGGCGAGGTGAAGCTTTCTTT.

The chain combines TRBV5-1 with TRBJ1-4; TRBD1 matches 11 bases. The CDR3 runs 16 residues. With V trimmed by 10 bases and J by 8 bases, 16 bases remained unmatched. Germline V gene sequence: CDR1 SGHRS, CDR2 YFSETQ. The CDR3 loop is CASAGGTGTGGEKLFF. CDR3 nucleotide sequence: TGCGCCTCAGCGGGAGGGACCGGGACAGGGGGAGAAAAACTGTTTTTT.

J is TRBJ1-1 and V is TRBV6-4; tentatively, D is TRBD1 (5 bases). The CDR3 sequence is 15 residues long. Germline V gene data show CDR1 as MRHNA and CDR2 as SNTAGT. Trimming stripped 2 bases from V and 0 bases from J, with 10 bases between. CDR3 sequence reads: CASSDPRQMNTEAFF. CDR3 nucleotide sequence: TGTGCCAGCAGTGACCCAAGACAGATGAACACTGAAGCTTTCTTT.

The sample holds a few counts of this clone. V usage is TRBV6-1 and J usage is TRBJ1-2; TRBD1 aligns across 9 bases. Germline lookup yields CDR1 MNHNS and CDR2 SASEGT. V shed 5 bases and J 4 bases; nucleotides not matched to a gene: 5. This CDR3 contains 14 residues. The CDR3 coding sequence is TGTGCCAGCAGTCGGACAGGGGCGACCTATGGCTACACCTTC. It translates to CASSRTGATYGYTF.

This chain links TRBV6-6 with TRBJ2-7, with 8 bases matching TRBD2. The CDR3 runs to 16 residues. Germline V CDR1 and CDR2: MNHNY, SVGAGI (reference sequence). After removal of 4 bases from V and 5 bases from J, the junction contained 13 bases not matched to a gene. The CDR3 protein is CASSFRLAGGGDEQYF. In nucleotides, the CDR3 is TGTGCCAGCAGTTTCCGGCTCGCGGGGGGTGGCGACGAGCAGTACTTC.

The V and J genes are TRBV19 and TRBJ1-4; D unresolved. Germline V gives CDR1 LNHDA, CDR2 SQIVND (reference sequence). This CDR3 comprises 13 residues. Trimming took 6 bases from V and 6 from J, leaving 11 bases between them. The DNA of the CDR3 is TGTGCCAGTAGCCCCAGTATGTATGAAAAACTGTTTTTT. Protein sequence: CASSPSMYEKLFF.

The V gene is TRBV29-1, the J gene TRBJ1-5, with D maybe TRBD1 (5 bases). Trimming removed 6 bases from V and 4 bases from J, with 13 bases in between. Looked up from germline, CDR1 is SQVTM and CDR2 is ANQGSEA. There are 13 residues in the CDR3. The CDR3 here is CSVGTGGNQPQHF. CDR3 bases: TGCAGCGTGGGGACGGGGGGAAATCAGCCCCAGCATTTT.

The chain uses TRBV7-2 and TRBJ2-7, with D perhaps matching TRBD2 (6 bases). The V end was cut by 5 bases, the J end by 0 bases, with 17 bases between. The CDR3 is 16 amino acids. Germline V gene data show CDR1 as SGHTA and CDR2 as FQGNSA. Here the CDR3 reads CASSPLAQGSSYEQYF. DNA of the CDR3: TGTGCCAGCAGCCCGCTAGCGCAAGGGAGCTCCTACGAGCAGTACTTC.

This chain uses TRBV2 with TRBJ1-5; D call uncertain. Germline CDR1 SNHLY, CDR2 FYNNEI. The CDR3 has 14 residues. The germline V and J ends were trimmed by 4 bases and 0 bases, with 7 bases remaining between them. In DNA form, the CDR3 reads TGTGCCAGCAGTGCGTCTAATAGCAATCAGCCCCAGCATTTT. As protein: CASSASNSNQPQHF.

CDR3 DNA sequence: TGTGCCTCGAAGCAGGGAACGATGAACACTGAAGCTTTCTTT. The encoded protein is CASKQGTMNTEAFF. The chain has TRBV28 and TRBJ1-1; D is possibly TRBD1 (5 bases). Germline CDR1 is MDHEN and CDR2 is SYDVKM. This CDR3 has 14 residues. Trimming took 11 bases from V and 0 from J, leaving 16 bases between them.

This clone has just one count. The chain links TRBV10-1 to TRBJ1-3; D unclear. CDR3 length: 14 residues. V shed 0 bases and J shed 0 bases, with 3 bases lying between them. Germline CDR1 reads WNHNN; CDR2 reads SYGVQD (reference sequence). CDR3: CASSESSSGNTIYF. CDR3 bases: TGCGCCAGCAGTGAGTCTAGCTCTGGAAACACCATATATTTT.

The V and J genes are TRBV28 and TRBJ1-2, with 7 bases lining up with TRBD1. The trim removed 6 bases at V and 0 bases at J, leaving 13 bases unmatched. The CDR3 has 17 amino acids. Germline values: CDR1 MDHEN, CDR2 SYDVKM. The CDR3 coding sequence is TGTGCCAGCAGGGGTGGGGACAGCCACAACGCTAACTATGGCTACACCTTC. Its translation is CASRGGDSHNANYGYTF.

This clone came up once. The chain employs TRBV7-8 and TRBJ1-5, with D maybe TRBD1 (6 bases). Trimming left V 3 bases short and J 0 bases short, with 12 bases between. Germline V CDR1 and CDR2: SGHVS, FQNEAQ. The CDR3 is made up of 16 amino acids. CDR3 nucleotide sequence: TGTGCCAGCAGCTTGCGACAGGATCATAGCAATCAGCCCCAGCATTTT. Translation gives CASSLRQDHSNQPQHF. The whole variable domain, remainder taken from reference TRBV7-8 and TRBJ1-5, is GAGVSQSPRYKVAKRGQDVALRCDPISGHVSLFWYQQALGQGPEFLTYFQNEAQLDKSGLPSDRFFAERPEGSVSTLKIQRTQQEDSAVYLCASSLRQDHSNQPQHFGDGTRLSIL.

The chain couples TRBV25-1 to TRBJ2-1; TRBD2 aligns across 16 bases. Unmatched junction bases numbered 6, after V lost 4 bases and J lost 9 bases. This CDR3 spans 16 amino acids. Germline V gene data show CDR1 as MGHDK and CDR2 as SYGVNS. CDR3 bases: TGTGCCAGCAGTGCGTCCGGGACTAGCGGGAGGGGTGAGCAGTTCTTC. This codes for CASSASGTSGRGEQFF.

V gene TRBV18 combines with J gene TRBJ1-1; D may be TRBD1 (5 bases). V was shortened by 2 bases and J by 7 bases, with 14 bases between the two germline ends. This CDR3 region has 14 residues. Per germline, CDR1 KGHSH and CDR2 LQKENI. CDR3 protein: CASSPTGRNFEAFF. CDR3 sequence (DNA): TGTGCCAGCTCACCAACAGGCAGGAACTTTGAAGCTTTCTTT.

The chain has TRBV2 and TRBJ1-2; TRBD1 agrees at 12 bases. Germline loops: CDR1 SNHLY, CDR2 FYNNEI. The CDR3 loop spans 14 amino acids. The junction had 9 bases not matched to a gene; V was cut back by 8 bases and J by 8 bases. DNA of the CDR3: TGTGCCAGCCTGCCGGGACAGGGGGCGCCAGGCTACACCTTC. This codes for CASLPGQGAPGYTF.

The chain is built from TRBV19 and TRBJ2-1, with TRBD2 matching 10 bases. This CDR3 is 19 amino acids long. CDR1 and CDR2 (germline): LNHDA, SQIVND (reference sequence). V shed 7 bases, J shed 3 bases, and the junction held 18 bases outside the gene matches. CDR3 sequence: CASTRVPASGGTIYNEQFF. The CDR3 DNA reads TGTGCCAGTACTAGGGTCCCGGCTAGCGGGGGAACCATCTACAATGAGCAGTTCTTC. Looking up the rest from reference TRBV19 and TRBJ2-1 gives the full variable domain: DGGITQSPKYLFRKEGQNVTLSCEQNLNHDAMYWYRQDPGQGLRLIYYSQIVNDFQKGDIAEGYSVSREKKESFPLTVTSAQKNPTAFYLCASTRVPASGGTIYNEQFFGPGTRLTVL.

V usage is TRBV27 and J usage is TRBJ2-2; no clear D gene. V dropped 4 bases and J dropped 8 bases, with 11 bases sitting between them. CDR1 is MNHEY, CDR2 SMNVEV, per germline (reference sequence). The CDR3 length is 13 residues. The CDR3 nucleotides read TGTGCCAGCAGTTCGAATGGTGAGGGGGAGCTGTTTTTT. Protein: CASSSNGEGELFF.

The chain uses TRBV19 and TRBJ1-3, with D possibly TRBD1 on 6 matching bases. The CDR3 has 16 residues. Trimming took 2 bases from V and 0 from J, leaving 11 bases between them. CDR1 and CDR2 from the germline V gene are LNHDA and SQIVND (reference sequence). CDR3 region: CASSIRGGSSGNTIYF. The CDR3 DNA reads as TGTGCCAGTAGTATAAGGGGGGGCTCCTCTGGAAACACCATATATTTT.